The rows below give T cell receptor beta chains drawn from one sample of a study of blood T cell repertoires in COVID-19. Assay used: immunoSEQ multiplex PCR; TCRdb lists only in-frame clones, some missing. The sample yields 130,000 to 150,000 clones, approximately 80% seen once. Sequenced sample: peripheral blood. Source of these receptors: a woman aged 40 to 49 with active or convalescent COVID-19. The CDR3 runs from the conserved cysteine through the conserved F or W. D genes are given only for firm matches. The size of a clone is reported for some rows only, either as once, few or many, or as a class for expanded clones.

TRBD2,TRBV6-5,TRBJ2-1,-,TGTGCCAGCAGTTACGAGGCGACTAGCGTGACTGAGCAGTTCTTC,CASSYEATSVTEQFF
-,TRBV7-2,TRBJ1-2,-,TGTGCCAGCAGCCCCAGCAAGGACAGCTATGGCTACACCTTC,CASSPSKDSYGYTF
-,TRBV3-1/TRBV3-2,TRBJ1-1,-,TGTGCCAGCAGCCAAGCCCGGGGGAACACTGAAGCTTTCTTT,CASSQARGNTEAFF
-,TRBV4-1,TRBJ1-2,-,TGCGCCAGCAGCCAAGCTCAGGGGAAAGTCTATGGCTACACCTTC,CASSQAQGKVYGYTF
TRBD1,TRBV19,TRBJ1-5,-,TGTGCCAGTAGTTCCGACAGGGGGGGGTATCTACCCCAGCATTTT,CASSSDRGGYLPQHF
-,TRBV18,TRBJ1-1,-,TGTGCCAGCTCACCATCGCAGGTCAACACTGAAGCTTTCTTT,CASSPSQVNTEAFF
-,TRBV6-5,TRBJ1-1,-,TGTGCTACCGACGGGGGGACTGAAGCTTTCTTT,CATDGGTEAFF
TRBD2,TRBV5-6,TRBJ2-3,-,TGTGCCAGCAGCTTGGCCGGACTAGTAACAGATACGCAGTATTTT,CASSLAGLVTDTQYF
-,TRBV10-3,TRBJ1-6,-,TGTGCCATCAGCGCGAGCTCCTATAATTCACCCCTCCACTTT,CAISASSYNSPLHF
-,TRBV24-1,TRBJ1-1,-,TGTGCCACCAGTGAACAGGGAAACACTGAAGCTTTCTTT,CATSEQGNTEAFF
-,TRBV29-1,TRBJ1-5,-,TGCAGCGTTGGTGACAGTACTAGCAATCAGCCCCAGCATTTT,CSVGDSTSNQPQHF
-,TRBV5-6,TRBJ1-5,once,TGTGCCAGCAGCCAACGGGGATCTAGCAATCAGCCCCAGCATTTT,CASSQRGSSNQPQHF
TRBD1,TRBV24-1,TRBJ2-2,-,TGTGCCACCAGTGATTATCAGGACAGGGGACCCGGGGAGCTGTTTTTT,CATSDYQDRGPGELFF
TRBD1,TRBV5-6,TRBJ2-7,-,TGTGCCAGCAGCCAAACAGGGGGCCACGAGCAGTACTTC,CASSQTGGHEQYF
TRBD1,TRBV5-1,TRBJ1-1,few,TGCGCCAGCAATGACAGGGGGAGTGGGAACACTGAAGCTTTCTTT,CASNDRGSGNTEAFF
TRBD2,TRBV3-1/TRBV3-2,TRBJ2-1,-,TGTGCCAGCAGCCACCACGACTTTCTAGCGGGAGTAGCGTACAATGAGCAGTTCTTC,CASSHHDFLAGVAYNEQFF
TRBD1,TRBV28,TRBJ2-7,-,TGTGCCAGCAGGACCTCAGGGGGCGAGCAGTACTTC,CASRTSGGEQYF
TRBD1,TRBV18,TRBJ1-1,-,TGTGCCAGCTCACCTCCGGGACAGGGGCGGATCAACACTGAAGCTTTCTTT,CASSPPGQGRINTEAFF
-,TRBV6-2/TRBV6-3,TRBJ1-1,-,TGTGCCAGCAGTTACCGGGGGGCGGGGAACACTGAAGCTTTCTTT,CASSYRGAGNTEAFF
TRBD1,TRBV4-1,TRBJ2-7,-,TGCGCCAGCAGCCGGTCGGGACAGGGGCCCCACGAGCAGTACTTC,CASSRSGQGPHEQYF
-,TRBV7-2,TRBJ2-2,-,TGTGCCAGCAGCCCCGAAGCAGGCGGTTCACTAGAAGAGACCGGGGAGCTGTTTTTT,CASSPEAGGSLEETGELFF
-,TRBV14,TRBJ1-4,-,TGTGCCAGCAGCCAAGCAGGAAATATTAATGAAAAACTGTTTTTT,CASSQAGNINEKLFF
TRBD1,TRBV4-2,TRBJ1-1,-,TGTGCCAGCAGCCAAGATTCCGGGACAGAGACAGCTTTCTTT,CASSQDSGTETAFF
-,TRBV20-1,TRBJ2-4,-,TGCAGTGCTAGTGGGGGCGGCGGCTTCCGAAACTTAGCCAAAAACATTCAGTACTTC,CSASGGGGFRNLAKNIQYF
-,TRBV19,TRBJ2-6,-,TGTGCCAGTAACTCGGCAGGGCCCTCTGGGGCCAACGTCCTGACTTTC,CASNSAGPSGANVLTF
-,TRBV28,TRBJ2-7,-,TGTGCCAGCAGTCACAGTGACGGCTACGAGCAGTACTTC,CASSHSDGYEQYF
TRBD1,TRBV5-5,TRBJ2-1,-,TGTGCCAGCAGCTGGGGACAGACCTTCAATGAGCAGTTCTTC,CASSWGQTFNEQFF
TRBD1,TRBV13,TRBJ1-6,-,TGTGCCAGCAGCCCGAGGGACAGGGCCTATAATTCACCCCTCCACTTT,CASSPRDRAYNSPLHF
TRBD2,TRBV10-2,TRBJ2-2,-,TGCGCCAGCTGTAAGCGGGGGGGCTATCCCGGGGAGCTGTTTTTT,CASCKRGGYPGELFF
-,TRBV3-1/TRBV3-2,TRBJ2-7,-,TGTGCCAGCAGCCACGGGACTCTGGTAGGCTTC,CASSHGTLVGF
-,TRBV7-9,TRBJ1-2,-,TGTGCCAGCAGCCTAGACCGGGTACGCAACTATGGCTACACCTTC,CASSLDRVRNYGYTF
-,TRBV7-2,TRBJ2-2,once,TGTGCCAGCAGCTTAGGGTCCAGGGTGAACACCGGGGAGCTGTTTTTT,CASSLGSRVNTGELFF
-,TRBV6-5,TRBJ1-1,-,TGTGCCAGCAGCCCGGGGACTCACCCGGGGACTGAAGCTTTCTTT,CASSPGTHPGTEAFF
TRBD1,TRBV29-1,TRBJ1-1,few,TGCAGCGGTGGACAGGGGGCATCATCCACTGAAGCTTTCTTT,CSGGQGASSTEAFF
TRBD2,TRBV9,TRBJ2-2,-,TGTGCCAGCAGCGCAGGGACTAGCGGGAGCATCACCGGGGAGCTGTTTTTT,CASSAGTSGSITGELFF
TRBD1,TRBV10-1,TRBJ2-7,-,TGCGCCAGCAGTGAGTCAAGTGGCAGGGGGCGAGGCTCCTACGAGCAGTACTTC,CASSESSGRGRGSYEQYF
-,TRBV21-1,TRBJ1-1,-,TGTGCCAGCAGCCCCCTCTGCAGGGGGAACACTGAAGCTTTCTTT,CASSPLCRGNTEAFF
-,TRBV6-1,TRBJ1-5,-,TGTGCCAGCAGTGAACGGGGCAATCAGCCCCAGCATTTT,CASSERGNQPQHF
-,TRBV7-2,TRBJ2-7,-,TGTGCCAGCAGCTTAAAGGGCGGGGCCGAGCAGTACTTC,CASSLKGGAEQYF
TRBD2,TRBV27,TRBJ2-1,once,TGTGCCAGCAGTTTAAGGACTAGCGGGAGGGGCAATGAGCAGTTCTTC,CASSLRTSGRGNEQFF
-,TRBV4-1,TRBJ1-2,-,TGCGCCAGCAGCCCATTCGGACAGATTGATGGCTACACCTTC,CASSPFGQIDGYTF
-,TRBV5-5,TRBJ1-2,-,TGTGCCAGCAGCTTGGCGGCCGTAGGGGAGGGCTATGGCTACACCTTC,CASSLAAVGEGYGYTF
-,TRBV27,TRBJ2-1,-,TGTGCCAGCAGCCCTAGGAGGCTTGCCTACAATGAGCAGTTCTTC,CASSPRRLAYNEQFF
-,TRBV25-1,TRBJ1-5,-,TGTGCCAGCAGTGGGGCTCCTAGCAATCAGCCCCAGCATTTT,CASSGAPSNQPQHF
TRBD1,TRBV5-8,TRBJ1-1,-,TGTGCCAGCAGCCCGTTGACAGGGGAAACTGAAGCTTTCTTT,CASSPLTGETEAFF
-,TRBV11-2,TRBJ2-7,-,TGTGCCAGCAGTGAATCCAGGGGTGTTATGTCCTACGAGCAGTACTTC,CASSESRGVMSYEQYF